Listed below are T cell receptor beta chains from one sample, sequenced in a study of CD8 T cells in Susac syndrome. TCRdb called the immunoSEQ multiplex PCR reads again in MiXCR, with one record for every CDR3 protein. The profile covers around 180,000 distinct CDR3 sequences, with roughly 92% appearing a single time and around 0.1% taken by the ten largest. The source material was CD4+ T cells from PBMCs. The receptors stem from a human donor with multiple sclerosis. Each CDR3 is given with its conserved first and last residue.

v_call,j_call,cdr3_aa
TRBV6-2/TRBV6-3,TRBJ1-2,CASFGTGGTANYGYTF
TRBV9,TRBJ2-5,CASSALQGGTQYF
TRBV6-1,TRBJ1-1,CASNSRQGGTEAFF
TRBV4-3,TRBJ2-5,CASSQEIGSVKTQYF
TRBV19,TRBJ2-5,CASSTYRGLETQYF
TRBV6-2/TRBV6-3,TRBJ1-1,CASSGTWSEAFF
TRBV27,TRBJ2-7,CASSPRGLAGSEQYF
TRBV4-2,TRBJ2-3,CASSNRDKSSTDTQYF
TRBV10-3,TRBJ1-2,CAIYAGGDYGYTF
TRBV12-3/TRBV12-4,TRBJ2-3,CASSSGASSTDTQYF
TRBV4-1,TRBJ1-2,CASSQGTGANYGYTF
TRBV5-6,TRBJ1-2,CASRPPAGRLNPETRGYTF
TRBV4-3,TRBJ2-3,CASSRGRLPNTDTQYF
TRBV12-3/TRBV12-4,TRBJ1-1,CASSLFVTEAFF
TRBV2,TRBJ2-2,CASSEQGAMNTGELFF
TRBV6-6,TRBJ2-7,CASSYSRITYEQYF
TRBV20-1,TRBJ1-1,CSAVDRGAGEAFF
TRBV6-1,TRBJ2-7,CASSAISTSSSYEQYF
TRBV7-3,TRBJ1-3,CASSPDRNAGNTIYF
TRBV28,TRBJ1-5,CASSPYRGNQPQHF
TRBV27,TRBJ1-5,CASRGSGTASNQPQHF
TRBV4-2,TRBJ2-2,CASSQWASGNRNAGELFF
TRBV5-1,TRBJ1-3,CASSLVPTGLSGNTIYF
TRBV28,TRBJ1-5,CASRTGTGEAHF
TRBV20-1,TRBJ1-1,CSARVHRGLNTEAFF
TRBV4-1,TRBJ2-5,CASSPQRGGVKTQYF
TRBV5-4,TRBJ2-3,CASSTRGDTQYF
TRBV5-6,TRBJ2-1,CASSLVNYNEQFF
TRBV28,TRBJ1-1,CASSLLGTSGAAFF
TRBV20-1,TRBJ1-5,CSAVDGKQPQHF
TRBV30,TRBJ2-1,CAWSRRGGINEQFF
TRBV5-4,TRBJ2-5,CASSLGQHQETQYF
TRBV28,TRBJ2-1,CASSWGYEQFF
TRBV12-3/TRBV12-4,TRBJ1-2,CASSLRGGGVEGYTF
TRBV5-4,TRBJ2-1,CASSLEVSSWNEQFF
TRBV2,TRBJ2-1,CASSFSGVNEQFF
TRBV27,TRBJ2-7,CASTFPLRADEQYF
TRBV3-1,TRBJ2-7,CASSHRDRGGEQYF
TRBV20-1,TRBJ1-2,CSARVTTEGSGYTF
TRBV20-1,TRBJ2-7,CSASGPSGSYEQYF
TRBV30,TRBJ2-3,CAWKDRPDTQYF
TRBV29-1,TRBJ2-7,CSVAAYRSSYEQYF